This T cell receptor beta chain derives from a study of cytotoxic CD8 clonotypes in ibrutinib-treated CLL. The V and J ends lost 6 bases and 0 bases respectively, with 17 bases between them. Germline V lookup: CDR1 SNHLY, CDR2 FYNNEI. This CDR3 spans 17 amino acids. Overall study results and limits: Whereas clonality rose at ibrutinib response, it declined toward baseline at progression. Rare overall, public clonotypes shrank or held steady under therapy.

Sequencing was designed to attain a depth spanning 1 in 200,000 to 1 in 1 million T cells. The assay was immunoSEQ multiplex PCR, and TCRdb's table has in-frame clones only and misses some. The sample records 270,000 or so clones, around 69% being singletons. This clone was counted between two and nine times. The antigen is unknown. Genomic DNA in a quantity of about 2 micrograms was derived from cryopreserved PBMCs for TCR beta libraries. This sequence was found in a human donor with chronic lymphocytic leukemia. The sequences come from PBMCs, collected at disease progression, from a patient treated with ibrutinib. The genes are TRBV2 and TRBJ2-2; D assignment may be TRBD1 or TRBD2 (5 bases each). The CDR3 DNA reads TGTGCCAGCAGGCACCGCCCCGGGACCCCGAACACCGGGGAGCTGTTTTTT. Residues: CASRHRPGTPNTGELFF.